The TCR beta chain under discussion was sequenced for a study of identical twins. Only a few counts were recorded for this clonotype. Trimming stripped 0 bases from V and 6 bases from J, with 5 bases between. The CDR3 is 12 residues long. TCRdb analysed the 5' RACE reads with MiXCR anew, one entry per CDR3 protein. The table includes about 300,000 distinct CDR3 sequences, 10% to 15% detected once. The data were also submitted as part of a second study, on yellow fever vaccine responses in identical twins.

V is TRBV12-3 or TRBV12-4 and J is TRBJ1-1, with D unclear. This sequence was found in a woman under 30 in good health. The sample comprised CD8+ T cells sorted from blood. The CDR3 here is CASSLAFPEAFF. The DNA for the CDR3 is TGTGCCAGCAGTTTAGCTTTTCCTGAAGCTTTCTTT.